This T cell receptor (beta chain) was captured in a study of blood T cell repertoires in COVID-19. Study details: Italy, Spain and the United States were the sources of the convalescent and acute COVID-19 samples. The analysed material was cDNA or gDNA that came from T cells, B-cell-depleted T cells, or PBMCs.

The authors' processing: Amplification from reference gene primers served as the basis for estimated nucleated cell counts. Assay: immunoSEQ multiplex PCR; the TCRdb copy retains only in-frame clones and omits some. That table furnishes V, J and clone size, whereas the DNA furnished D and trimming. Of tens of thousands of clones listed, roughly 80% were seen once; the top ten hold about 6.2%. What was sequenced was peripheral blood. The clonotype comes from a human donor in a cohort sampled during active or convalescent COVID-19.

The CDR3 DNA reads as TGTGCCACCAGTGATTCGGGATCTAGCATGGATACGCAGTATTTT. It yields the protein CATSDSGSSMDTQYF. The chain carries TRBV24-1 and TRBJ2-3, with D maybe TRBD2 (5 bases). Trimming pared 2 bases from V and 6 bases from J, leaving 14 bases between. This CDR3 is 15 amino acids long. Germline V gene lookup returns CDR1 KGHDR and CDR2 SFDVKD.